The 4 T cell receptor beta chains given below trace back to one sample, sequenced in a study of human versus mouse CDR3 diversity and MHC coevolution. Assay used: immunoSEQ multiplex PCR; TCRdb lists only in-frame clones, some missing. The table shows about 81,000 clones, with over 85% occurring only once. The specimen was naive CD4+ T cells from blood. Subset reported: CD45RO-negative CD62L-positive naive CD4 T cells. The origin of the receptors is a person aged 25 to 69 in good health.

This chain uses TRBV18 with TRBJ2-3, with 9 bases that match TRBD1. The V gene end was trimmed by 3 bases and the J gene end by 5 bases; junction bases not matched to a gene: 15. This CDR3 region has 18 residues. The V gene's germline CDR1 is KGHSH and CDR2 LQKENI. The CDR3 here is CASSPSSPGQGSEDTQYF. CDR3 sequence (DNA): TGTGCCAGCTCACCTTCTTCCCCGGGACAGGGATCTGAAGATACGCAGTATTTT. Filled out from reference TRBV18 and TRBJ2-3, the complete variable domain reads NAGVMQNPRHLVRRRGQEARLRCSPMKGHSHVYWYRQLPEEGLKFMVYLQKENIIDESGMPKERFSAEFPKEGPSILRIQQVVRGDSAAYFCASSPSSPGQGSEDTQYFGPGTRLTVL.

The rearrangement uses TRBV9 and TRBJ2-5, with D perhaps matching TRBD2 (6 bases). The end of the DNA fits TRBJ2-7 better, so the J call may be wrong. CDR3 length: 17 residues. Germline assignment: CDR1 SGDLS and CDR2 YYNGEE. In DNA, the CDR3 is TGTGCCAGCAGCGTAGCTCCGGAGGGTCCCTTAACCTACGAGCAGTACTTC. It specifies CASSVAPEGPLTYEQYF.

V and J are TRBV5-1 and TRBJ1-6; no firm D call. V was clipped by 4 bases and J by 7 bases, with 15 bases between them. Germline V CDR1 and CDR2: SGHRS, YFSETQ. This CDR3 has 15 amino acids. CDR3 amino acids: CASSPAQPANSPLHF. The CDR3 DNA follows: TGCGCCAGCAGCCCTGCACAGCCGGCGAATTCACCCCTCCACTTT.

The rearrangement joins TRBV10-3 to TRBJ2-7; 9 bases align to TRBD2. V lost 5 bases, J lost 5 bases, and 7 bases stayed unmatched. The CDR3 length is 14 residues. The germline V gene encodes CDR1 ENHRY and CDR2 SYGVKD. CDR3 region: CAISSAGGMDEQYF. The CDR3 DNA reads TGTGCCATCAGTTCAGCGGGAGGCATGGACGAGCAGTACTTC.